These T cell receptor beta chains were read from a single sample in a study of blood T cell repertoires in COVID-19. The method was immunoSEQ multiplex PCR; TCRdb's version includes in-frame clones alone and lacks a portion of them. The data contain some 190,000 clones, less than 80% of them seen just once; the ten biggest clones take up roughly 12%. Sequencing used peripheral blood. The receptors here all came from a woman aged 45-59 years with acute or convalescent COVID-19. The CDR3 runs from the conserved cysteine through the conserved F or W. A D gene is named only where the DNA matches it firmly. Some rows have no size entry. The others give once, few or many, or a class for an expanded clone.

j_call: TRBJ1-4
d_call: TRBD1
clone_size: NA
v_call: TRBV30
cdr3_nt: TGTGCCTGGAGTGGGAGGGGGCTTAATGAAAAACTGTTTTTT
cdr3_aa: CAWSGRGLNEKLFF

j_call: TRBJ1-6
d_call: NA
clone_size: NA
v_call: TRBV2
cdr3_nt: TGTGCCAGCACTGTCAGTAATTCACCCCTCCACTTT
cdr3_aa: CASTVSNSPLHF

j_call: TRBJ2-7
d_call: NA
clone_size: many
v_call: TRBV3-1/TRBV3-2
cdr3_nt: TGTGCCAGCAGCCCACAAGGGGGAGCAAAGCAGTACTTC
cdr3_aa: CASSPQGGAKQYF

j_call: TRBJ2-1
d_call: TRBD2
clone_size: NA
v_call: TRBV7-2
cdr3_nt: TGTGCCAGCAGCTTCGTTAGCGGGAGGGCCTACAATGAGCAGTTCTTC
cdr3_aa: CASSFVSGRAYNEQFF

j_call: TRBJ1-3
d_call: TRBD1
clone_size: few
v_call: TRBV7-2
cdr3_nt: TGTGCCAGCAGCACCCGGGACAGGCCTGGAAACACCATATATTTT
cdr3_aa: CASSTRDRPGNTIYF

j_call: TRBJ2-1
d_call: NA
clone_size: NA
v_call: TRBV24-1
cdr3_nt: TGTGCCACCAGTGATTCTGGACACACCCATTACAATGAGCAGTTCTTC
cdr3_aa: CATSDSGHTHYNEQFF

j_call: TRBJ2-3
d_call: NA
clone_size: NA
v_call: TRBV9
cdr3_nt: TGTGCCAGCAGCCCTCAACAGGGTTCAGATACGCAGTATTTT
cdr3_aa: CASSPQQGSDTQYF

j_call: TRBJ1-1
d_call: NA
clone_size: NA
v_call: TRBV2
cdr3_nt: TGTGCCAGCAGTGAAGCGCAGGCAGGGGAGTACCCTGAAGCTTTCTTT
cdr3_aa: CASSEAQAGEYPEAFF

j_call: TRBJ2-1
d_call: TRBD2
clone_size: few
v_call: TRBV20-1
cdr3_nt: TGCAGTGCTAGTCTCCCGGGGGGGGCCGGGAATGAGCAGTTCTTC
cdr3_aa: CSASLPGGAGNEQFF

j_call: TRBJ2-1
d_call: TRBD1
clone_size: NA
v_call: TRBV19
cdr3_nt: TGTGCCAGTAGTCCACGACAGGGAAGCTCCTACAATGAGCAGTTCTTC
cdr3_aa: CASSPRQGSSYNEQFF

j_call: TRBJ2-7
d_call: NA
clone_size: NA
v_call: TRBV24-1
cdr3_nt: TGTGCCACCAGTGCCCGGGGTGCATCCTACGAGCAGTACTTC
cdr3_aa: CATSARGASYEQYF